These T cell receptor beta chains were read from a single sample in a study of blood T cell repertoires in COVID-19. This table comes from immunoSEQ multiplex PCR, and its TCRdb copy is limited to in-frame clones, with some not included. The repertoire holds some 120,000 clones, with around nine tenths as singletons. Sequenced sample: peripheral blood. The receptors stem from a man aged 50 or older with COVID-19, enrolled during active disease. Both conserved end residues are part of each CDR3. The D gene is left open where the match is weak. Clone sizes are given selectively: once, few, many, or a class where the clone is expanded.

CDR3nt	CDR3aa	abundance	j_gene	d_gene	v_gene
TGTGCCAGCTCACCTCCTAGCGGGAGGACCTACGAGCAGTACTTC	CASSPPSGRTYEQYF	NA	TRBJ2-7	TRBD2	TRBV18
TGTGCCAGCAGTGAGCAGGGACAGGGGGCCCAAGAGACCCAGTACTTC	CASSEQGQGAQETQYF	NA	TRBJ2-5	TRBD1	TRBV2
TGTGCCAGTAGTGGACAGTTCGGAAACACCATATATTTT	CASSGQFGNTIYF	NA	TRBJ1-3	NA	TRBV19
TGTGCCAGCAGCTTAACGGGGACAGGGGGCACTGAAGCTTTCTTT	CASSLTGTGGTEAFF	NA	TRBJ1-1	TRBD1	TRBV7-3
TGTGCCAGCAGCTTCGTACGGGACAGGGGTGGACACAATCAGCCCCAGCATTTT	CASSFVRDRGGHNQPQHF	NA	TRBJ1-5	TRBD1	TRBV7-3
TGTGCCAGAAGCTTGACAGGGGTCTCCGGTAATGAAAAACTGTTTTTT	CARSLTGVSGNEKLFF	NA	TRBJ1-4	TRBD1	TRBV5-3
TGTGCCAGCAGTTACATAGGACTCAACACAGATACGCAGTATTTT	CASSYIGLNTDTQYF	NA	TRBJ2-3	NA	TRBV6-2/TRBV6-3
TGTGCCTGGAGAGGGACAGAACGCGGCTACACCTTC	CAWRGTERGYTF	NA	TRBJ1-2	TRBD1	TRBV30
TGTGCCAGCAGTCCCCGGACTAGCAGCTACGAGCAGTACTTC	CASSPRTSSYEQYF	NA	TRBJ2-7	TRBD2	TRBV6-5
TGTGCCAGCAGCCAAAGGTCCAGGGGCCGACTAAGCTACGAGCAGTACTTC	CASSQRSRGRLSYEQYF	NA	TRBJ2-7	NA	TRBV6-2/TRBV6-3
TGTGCCAGCAGTTATGAGCGCCAAGAGACCCAGTACTTC	CASSYERQETQYF	NA	TRBJ2-5	NA	TRBV6-5
TGTGCCAGCACGCAGGCCACCGGGGAGCTGTTTTTT	CASTQATGELFF	few	TRBJ2-2	NA	TRBV2
TGTGCCAGCAGTTACCTAGGACTACAAGAGACCCAGTACTTC	CASSYLGLQETQYF	NA	TRBJ2-5	NA	TRBV6-5
TGTGCCAGCAGTTACTCTCGGGGCTACGAGCAGTACTTC	CASSYSRGYEQYF	NA	TRBJ2-7	NA	TRBV6-6
TGTGCCACCTTTACAGGGGGAGTCTATGGCTACACCTTC	CATFTGGVYGYTF	few	TRBJ1-2	TRBD1	TRBV6-5
TGTGCCATCAGCCCCGGACAGGGTACGAGGTCCTACGAGCAGTACTTC	CAISPGQGTRSYEQYF	NA	TRBJ2-7	TRBD1	TRBV10-3
TGCGCCAGCAGCCGGGACAGGGACTATGGCTACACCTTC	CASSRDRDYGYTF	NA	TRBJ1-2	TRBD1	TRBV5-1
TGTGCCAGCAGCTCCCGGACTCCTGGGGCCAACGTCCTGACTTTC	CASSSRTPGANVLTF	NA	TRBJ2-6	NA	TRBV7-2
TGTGCCAGCAGTCCAGCAGGGGAGTCCTACAATGAGCAGTTCTTC	CASSPAGESYNEQFF	NA	TRBJ2-1	NA	TRBV13
TGTGCCAGCAGTTTGAATTCAGGGAACTATGGCTACACCTTC	CASSLNSGNYGYTF	NA	TRBJ1-2	NA	TRBV28
TGTGCCAGCAGCTCTTGGACAGGGGGCACTGAAAAACTGTTTTTT	CASSSWTGGTEKLFF	NA	TRBJ1-4	TRBD1	TRBV7-9
TGTGCCAGCAGCAACAGGGGGACCATTGAAAAACTGTTTTTT	CASSNRGTIEKLFF	NA	TRBJ1-4	TRBD1	TRBV28
TGTGCCAGCAGCCAAGGGACATGGGGGGGTACGGAGCAGTACTTC	CASSQGTWGGTEQYF	NA	TRBJ2-7	TRBD2	TRBV14
TGTGCCAGCAGTTACGCTAGCACCGGGGAGCTGTTTTTT	CASSYASTGELFF	NA	TRBJ2-2	NA	TRBV6-5
TGTGCCATCAGTGACTCCTCCCGAGGGGAAAAACTGTTTTTT	CAISDSSRGEKLFF	NA	TRBJ1-4	NA	TRBV10-3
TGTGCCAGCAGCTTAGTAGTATACACCGGGGAGCTGTTTTTT	CASSLVVYTGELFF	NA	TRBJ2-2	NA	TRBV11-2
TGTGCCAGCAGCTTCGGAGCGGGAGTCTCCAATGAGCAGTTCTTC	CASSFGAGVSNEQFF	NA	TRBJ2-1	TRBD2	TRBV5-6
TGTGCCAGCTCACCGCTCAGAGACAGCTCCTACGAGCAGTACTTC	CASSPLRDSSYEQYF	NA	TRBJ2-7	NA	TRBV18
TGTGCCAGCACAACTAGCGGGAGAGATACGCAGTATTTT	CASTTSGRDTQYF	NA	TRBJ2-3	TRBD2	TRBV6-5
TGTGCCAGCAGCCAATTGACTAGTGCGGGCGAGACCCAGTACTTC	CASSQLTSAGETQYF	NA	TRBJ2-5	NA	TRBV7-2
TGTGCCAGCTCACGGGACAGGGTGGGTGAGCAGTTCTTC	CASSRDRVGEQFF	NA	TRBJ2-1	TRBD1	TRBV18
TGTGCCAGCAGTCTCACGGACACTGAAGCTTTCTTT	CASSLTDTEAFF	once	TRBJ1-1	NA	TRBV12-3/TRBV12-4
TGTGCCAGCAGCGCTCGCCCGGAGGGAGCAGATACGCAGTATTTT	CASSARPEGADTQYF	NA	TRBJ2-3	NA	TRBV9
TGTGCCAGTAGTATAACACAGGGTCGGAACGAGCAGTACTTC	CASSITQGRNEQYF	NA	TRBJ2-7	NA	TRBV19